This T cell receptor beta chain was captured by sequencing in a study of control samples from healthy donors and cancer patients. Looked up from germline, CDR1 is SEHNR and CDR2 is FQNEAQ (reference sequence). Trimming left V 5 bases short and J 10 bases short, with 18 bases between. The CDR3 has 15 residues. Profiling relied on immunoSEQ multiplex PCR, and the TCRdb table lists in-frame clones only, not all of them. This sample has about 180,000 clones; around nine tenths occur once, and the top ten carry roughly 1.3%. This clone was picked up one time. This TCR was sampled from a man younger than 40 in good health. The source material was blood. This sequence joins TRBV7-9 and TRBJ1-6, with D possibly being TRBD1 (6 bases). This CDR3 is CASSPIGAGVSPLHF. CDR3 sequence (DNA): TGTGCCAGCAGCCCTATCGGGGCAGGGGTGTCACCCCTCCACTTT.